This TCR beta chain was profiled in a study of blood T cell repertoires in COVID-19 (dated by TCRdb to between 2020 and 2021). Broadly, across the study: For ImmuneRACE Cohort 3, a participant was defined as recovered based on two consecutive negative NP/OP PCR tests, clearance by a healthcare professional, or resolution of symptoms. The material from the prospective study consisted of cDNA or gDNA derived from T cells, B-cell-depleted T cells, or PBMCs. A de-identified subject ID, COVID-19 status, age in years and sex were almost always included in the sample metadata. Where HLA class I and class II types were available, the types were taken from metadata supplied by the sample provider, not from assay-based typing. A freely available public database, intended as a resource for researchers studying the immune response to SARS-CoV-2, is where the repertoires were released. Samples covering the acute and convalescent phases of COVID-19 were provided by collaborators in the United States, Italy and Spain. The samples were drawn from two sources: the first 160 participants of the ongoing ImmuneRACE study, and 1,254 subjects contributed by 6 global collaborators. Subjects who had been exposed to COVID-19, were actively infected with it, or had recovered from it provided the deeply sampled blood TCRbeta repertoires that made up the dataset. The paper as a whole reports these results and caveats: The quantity of clinical and demographic metadata differed by source and by participant and was supplied without curation.

The germline V end is reduced by 4 bases and the J end by 9 bases; junction bases left unmatched: 16. The CDR3 covers 16 residues, taking in both the cysteine and the phenylalanine. Only the CDR3 portion is preserved as DNA: 48 bases, with reading frame beginning at the first base. Reading the germline V gene gives CDR1 SGDLS and CDR2 YYNGEE. TCRbeta CDR3 regions were amplified from genomic DNA by means of the immunoSEQ Assay, a bias-controlled multiplex PCR. The source study handled its data this way. The number of nucleated cells in each sample was estimated from the amplification of reference gene primers within the assay. Sequence reads were collapsed and filtered to measure the absolute abundance of every unique TCRbeta CDR3 rearrangement. For each sample, productive Simpson clonality was calculated by taking the square root of Simpson's diversity index across productive rearrangements. TCRdb took this table from immuneACCESS and kept in-frame rearrangements with V and J called. Such tables lack part of the clones; where checked against another copy, unresolved V genes explain under half of the gap, and the rest is unexplained. D and trimming come from the DNA, and the V and J calls and clone size come from that table. The sample table records 200,000 to 250,000 clones; about nine tenths of these occur just once. The ten largest clonotypes hold roughly 3.2% of the sample.

Enrolling through a virtual design, the prospective study's participants ranged in age from roughly 18 to 89 years and lived across about two dozen United States geographic areas. To assign participants to cohorts, the prospective study relied on clinical history that participants themselves reported in a screening survey and a study questionnaire. Mobile phlebotomists in the prospective study collected whole blood, serum and a nasopharyngeal or oropharyngeal swab from every participant. Prospective study participants could optionally give additional blood draws and questionnaires over a roughly 2-month period. Prospective study blood samples were shipped either frozen or at room temperature before DNA extraction. Note on this clone: Its binding antigen is unknown. No much larger clone exists at a distance of one base, and base qualities are not known.

The sequenced sample consisted of PBMCs or T cells enriched from blood (not recorded which). This receptor was taken from a woman aged 45-59 years in a cohort exposed to, infected with or recovered from COVID-19 (not recorded which). The rearrangement combines TRBV9 with TRBJ2-1, with TRBD1 identical over 7 junction bases. The encoded CDR3 is CASSRDSHPGYGEQFF. The sequence in DNA is TGTGCCAGCAGCCGGGACAGCCACCCGGGGTATGGTGAGCAGTTCTTC.